This is a list of T cell receptor beta chains from one sample in a study of T cell repertoires in ileal Crohn's disease. The protocol was immunoSEQ multiplex PCR, while the TCRdb copy is restricted to in-frame clones and leaves out a portion. This sample carries approximately 15,000 clones, more than 80% of them seen once, and the ten largest clones take 4.2%. The specimen sequenced was ileal tissue. Source of these receptors: an adult with Crohn's disease. CDR3s include the opening cysteine and the closing phenylalanine or tryptophan. Each record gives: D gene, clone size, V gene, J gene, CDR3 DNA, CDR3 protein. D genes are given only for firm matches. Not all rows give a size; the values are once, few, many and, for expanded clones, a class.

TRBD1	-	TRBV30	TRBJ1-2	TGTGCCTGGAGTCAGGGGGCGTACGGCTACACCTTC	CAWSQGAYGYTF
-	-	TRBV11-3	TRBJ1-1	TGTGCCAGCAGCTGGGGCGGATCGGACACTGAAGCTTTCTTT	CASSWGGSDTEAFF
-	once	TRBV7-7	TRBJ1-1	TGTGCTAGCAGCTTAAGGGAGTCTGAAGCTTTCTTT	CASSLRESEAFF
-	-	TRBV7-9	TRBJ2-7	TGTGCCAGCAGCCAATACGGGGAGCCGGGACTCCGAGGGTCCGAGCAGTACTTC	CASSQYGEPGLRGSEQYF
-	-	TRBV2	TRBJ1-2	TGTGCCAGCAACCTCCAGGGCAGTTATGGCTACACCTTC	CASNLQGSYGYTF
-	-	TRBV10-3	TRBJ2-1	TGTGCCATCATGAATCCCACCCTGTACGGCAATGAGCAGTTCTTC	CAIMNPTLYGNEQFF
TRBD1	-	TRBV29-1	TRBJ2-5	TGCAGCGCCCAGGGGGCTGAGAGTATGACCTGGGCCCAGTACTTC	CSAQGAESMTWAQYF
-	-	TRBV7-2	TRBJ2-1	TGTGCCAGCAGCTTAATAGAGTTTGGTGAGCAGTTCTTC	CASSLIEFGEQFF
TRBD1	-	TRBV25-1	TRBJ2-5	TGTGCCAGCAGTGGGAACCCGGGACAGGGGAAAGAGACCCAGTACTTC	CASSGNPGQGKETQYF
-	-	TRBV29-1	TRBJ2-5	TGCAGCACCGGAGGAGAGACCCAGTACTTC	CSTGGETQYF
TRBD1	-	TRBV4-1	TRBJ1-2	TGCGCCAGCAGCCACACCAGGACAGGGTTGGGCTATGGCTACACCTTC	CASSHTRTGLGYGYTF
-	-	TRBV7-2	TRBJ2-3	TGTGCCAGCCTGGTAGCGCGTACAGATACGCAGTATTTT	CASLVARTDTQYF
-	-	TRBV5-4	TRBJ2-3	TGTGCCAGCAGCTTGGTTGGGAGGCAGACAGATACGCAGTATTTT	CASSLVGRQTDTQYF
TRBD1	once	TRBV25-1	TRBJ1-6	TGTGCCAGCAGTGATCCGACAGGGTATATACCCCTCCACTTT	CASSDPTGYIPLHF
TRBD1	few	TRBV5-1	TRBJ1-1	TGCGCCAGCAGCCCGTGGGACAGGGACACTGAAGCTTTCTTT	CASSPWDRDTEAFF